The present T cell receptor beta chain was sequenced within a study of blood T cell repertoires in COVID-19. Study overall: Sites across the United States, Italy and Spain contributed samples from acute and convalescent COVID-19. Sources were T cells, B-cell-depleted T cells, or PBMCs; the material itself was cDNA or gDNA.

This clone was found a few times. Using immunoSEQ multiplex PCR, the repertoire was profiled, and TCRdb retains in-frame clones only, with some absent. The sample contains 120,000 to 150,000 clones, approximately 86% of which appear only once. The source of this sequence is a woman aged 40 to 50 with active or convalescent COVID-19. Sequenced sample: peripheral blood.

CDR3 in DNA: TGCGCCAGCAGTCCCGGACTAGCGGAAATACAAGAGACCCAGTACTTC. Protein sequence: CASSPGLAEIQETQYF. The chain employs TRBV10-1 and TRBJ2-5, with TRBD2 matching 10 bases. The CDR3 has 16 amino acids. V gave up 5 bases and J gave up 2 bases; unmatched junction bases: 8. Germline loops: CDR1 WNHNN, CDR2 SYGVQD (reference sequence).